Presented here are 10 T cell receptor beta chains from one specimen sequenced in a study of CD8+ T cells in alopecia areata (dated by TCRdb to the late 2010s). The library came from the immunoSEQ multiplex PCR assay. For TCR sequencing, RNA was extracted from every sample and reverse transcribed into cDNA to serve as template. TCRdb retrieved this table from immuneACCESS and kept in-frame rearrangements only. Not all clones are present; in checked studies, unresolved V genes account for under half, and no reason is known for the remainder. This sample gives over 150,000 clones in total; 45% to 70% of them show up just once. Jointly, the top ten make up nearly 5% of the sample. The sequencing input was CD8+ T cells sorted from blood. The source is a human donor in good health.

This chain joins TRBV18 and TRBJ1-1; D uncertain. CDR1 is KGHSH and CDR2 is LQKENI in the germline V gene. The germline V and J ends were trimmed by 2 bases and 5 bases, with 12 bases remaining between them. CDR3 length: 14 amino acids. The CDR3 DNA reads as TGTGCCAGCTCACCAAGCGTAAGGGAGACTGAAGCTTTCTTT. This codes for CASSPSVRETEAFF.

The CDR3 is CASSYGRGGYNEQFF. The CDR3 coding sequence is TGTGCCAGCAGTTATGGCAGGGGCGGCTACAATGAGCAGTTCTTC. This chain uses TRBV6-6 with TRBJ2-1; tentative D call: TRBD1 (6 bases). The CDR3 totals 15 residues. V lost 3 bases and J 3 bases, leaving 12 bases between the germline ends. The germline V gene encodes CDR1 MNHNY and CDR2 SVGAGI (reference sequence).

The chain joins TRBV7-9 to TRBJ2-7; no definite D call. This CDR3 region has 14 residues. Germline CDR1 and CDR2: SEHNR and FQNEAQ (reference sequence). The V and J ends lost 5 bases and 6 bases respectively, with 17 bases between them. The CDR3 DNA follows: TGTGCCAGCAGCCCCGGCCTTTTCGGCGGCGAGCAGTACTTC. It translates to CASSPGLFGGEQYF.

The V and J genes are TRBV27 and TRBJ1-2; D gene unclear. This CDR3 is built from 12 residues. V lost 6 bases, J lost 10 bases, and 15 bases lay in between. CDR1 and CDR2 from the germline V gene are MNHEY and SMNVEV (reference sequence). CDR3 in DNA: TGTGCCAGCAGCAACTTTGGGCCGGACTACACCTTC. This sequence encodes CASSNFGPDYTF.

The rearrangement joins TRBV15 to TRBJ1-1, with D unclear. CDR1 and CDR2 from the germline V gene are LNHNV and YYDKDF (reference sequence). The CDR3 is 16 amino acids. V lost 0 bases, J lost 2 bases, and 13 bases lay in between. CDR3 region: CATSRDTLTKNTEAFF. The CDR3 bases are TGTGCCACCAGCAGAGACACATTGACGAAAAACACTGAAGCTTTCTTT.

V usage is TRBV30 and J usage is TRBJ1-2; D not resolved. In germline, CDR1 is GTSNPN, CDR2 SVGIG (reference sequence). There are 13 residues in the CDR3. Trimming left V 1 base short and J 6 bases short, with 12 bases between. The CDR3 coding sequence is TGTGCCTGGAGTGACGGAGACGTCAATGGCTACACCTTC. Translated, it gives CAWSDGDVNGYTF.

Concerning this clone itself: Additional DNA sequences in this sample encode the identical CDR3. This chain uses TRBV5-1 with TRBJ2-7, with D perhaps TRBD2 (7 bases). Germline values: CDR1 SGHRS, CDR2 YFSETQ. Trimming removed 2 bases from V and 6 bases from J, with 9 bases in between. The CDR3 is made up of 12 amino acids. This CDR3 is CASSLGGVEQYF. CDR3 sequence (DNA): TGCGCCAGCAGCTTAGGGGGGGTCGAGCAGTACTTC.

With regard to this clone: A read error may explain this, as a much larger clone is one base away. Other nucleotide sequences in the sample specify the same CDR3. DNA of the CDR3: TGTGCCAGCAGCTTAGGGGGGACCTATGGCTACACCTTC. Protein product: CASSLGGTYGYTF. The rearrangement links TRBV7-8 to TRBJ1-2, with D maybe TRBD1 (5 bases). V lost 1 base to trimming and J lost 4 bases, with 7 bases between them. Germline values: CDR1 SGHVS, CDR2 FQNEAQ. CDR3 length equals 13 residues.

This clone was observed a few times. The chain carries TRBV4-1 and TRBJ2-7; unclear D gene. Germline CDR1 reads MGHRA; CDR2 reads YSYEKL. The CDR3 runs 14 residues. V shed 0 bases and J shed 3 bases, with 9 bases lying between them. The CDR3 region is CASSQDRYDYEQYF. The CDR3 region has the DNA TGCGCCAGCAGCCAAGACCGCTACGACTACGAGCAGTACTTC.

This clone has only one observation. This chain connects TRBV27 to TRBJ2-4; 10 bases are a match to TRBD1. The CDR3 sequence is 15 residues long. V lost 3 bases, J lost 12 bases, and 11 bases stayed unmatched. Germline V gene data show CDR1 as MNHEY and CDR2 as SMNVEV (reference sequence). In nucleotides, the CDR3 is TGTGCCAGCAGTTTTTATTCGGGACAGGGGCTCGATCAGTACTTC. Amino acid sequence: CASSFYSGQGLDQYF.